This T cell receptor beta chain was sequenced in a study of blood T cell repertoires in COVID-19. Study-level background: Donors in the United States, Italy and Spain gave samples during acute or convalescent COVID-19. Sample material is recorded as cDNA or gDNA derived from T cells, B-cell-depleted T cells, or PBMCs.

Per the authors' pipeline: Amplification with reference gene primers provided the estimates of nucleated cell counts. The repertoire was sequenced with immunoSEQ multiplex PCR; TCRdb's copy has only in-frame clones and lacks some. That table gives V, J and clone size, and the DNA gave D and trimming. The table records hundreds of thousands of clones, 88% of them present only once. The trim removed 3 bases at V and 11 bases at J, leaving 3 bases unmatched. This CDR3 contains 12 residues. Germline V gene sequence: CDR1 MGHRA, CDR2 YSYEKL. The sequencing sample was made of peripheral blood. The TCR sequence derives from a man younger than 30 with active or convalescent COVID-19. The V gene is TRBV4-1, the J gene TRBJ1-1; 10 bases map to TRBD1. CDR3 nucleotides: TGCGCCAGCAGCCAGGGACAGGGGCTGGCTTTCTTT. It is translated as CASSQGQGLAFF.